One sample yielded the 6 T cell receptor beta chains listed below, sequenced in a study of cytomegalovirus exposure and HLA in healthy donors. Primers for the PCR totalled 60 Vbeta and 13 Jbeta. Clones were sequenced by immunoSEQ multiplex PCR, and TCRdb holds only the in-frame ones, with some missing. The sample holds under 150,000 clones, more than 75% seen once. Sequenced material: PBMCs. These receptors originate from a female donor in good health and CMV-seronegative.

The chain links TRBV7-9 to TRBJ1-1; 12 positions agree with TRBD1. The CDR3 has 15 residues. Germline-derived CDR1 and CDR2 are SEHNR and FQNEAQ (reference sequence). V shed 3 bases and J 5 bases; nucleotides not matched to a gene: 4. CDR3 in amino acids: CASSLGQGALTEAFF. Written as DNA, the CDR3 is TGTGCCAGCAGCTTGGGACAGGGGGCGCTTACTGAAGCTTTCTTT.

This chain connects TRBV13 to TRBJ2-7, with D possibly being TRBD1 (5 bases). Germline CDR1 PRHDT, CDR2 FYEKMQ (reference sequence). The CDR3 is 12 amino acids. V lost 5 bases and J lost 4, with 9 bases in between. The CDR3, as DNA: TGTGCCAGCAGCCCCAGGGATTACGAGCAGTACTTC. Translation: CASSPRDYEQYF.

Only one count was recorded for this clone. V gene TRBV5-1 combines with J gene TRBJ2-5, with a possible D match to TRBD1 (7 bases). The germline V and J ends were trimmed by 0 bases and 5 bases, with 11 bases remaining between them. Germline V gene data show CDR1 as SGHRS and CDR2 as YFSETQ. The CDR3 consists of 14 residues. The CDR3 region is CASSLETGRETQYF. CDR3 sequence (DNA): TGCGCCAGCAGCTTGGAGACAGGGAGGGAGACCCAGTACTTC.

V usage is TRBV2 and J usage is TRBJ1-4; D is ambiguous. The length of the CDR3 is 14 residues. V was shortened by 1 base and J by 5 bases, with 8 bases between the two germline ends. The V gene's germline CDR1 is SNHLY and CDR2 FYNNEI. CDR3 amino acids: CASSEGRRNEKLFF. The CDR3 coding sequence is TGTGCCAGCAGTGAAGGGCGGAGGAATGAAAAACTGTTTTTT.

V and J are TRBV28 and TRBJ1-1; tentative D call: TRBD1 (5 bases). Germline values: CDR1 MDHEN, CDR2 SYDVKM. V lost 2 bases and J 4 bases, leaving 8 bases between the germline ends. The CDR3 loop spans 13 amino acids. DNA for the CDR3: TGTGCCAGCAGTTTAGGGGCGCCCACTGAAGCTTTCTTT. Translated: CASSLGAPTEAFF.

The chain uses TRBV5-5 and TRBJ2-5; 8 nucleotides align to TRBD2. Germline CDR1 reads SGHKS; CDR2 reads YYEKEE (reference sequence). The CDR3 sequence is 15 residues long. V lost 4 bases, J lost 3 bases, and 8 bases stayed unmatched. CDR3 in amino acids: CASSRSGGTEETQYF. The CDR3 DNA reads TGTGCCAGCAGCCGGAGCGGGGGCACCGAAGAGACCCAGTACTTC.